The entry below describes one TCR beta chain. Its specificity is unknown. Generated by immunoSEQ multiplex PCR, the TCRdb table keeps only in-frame clones and is missing some. Altogether roughly 100,000 clones are present, approximately 92% being singletons, with the ten largest covering roughly 45%. Second-dose recipients at about 4 or about 12 weeks were treated as one pooled group. This sample is part of a study of T cell responses to AZD1222 COVID-19 vaccine. Study findings and constraints: Along spike, vaccine-associated CD4 TCRs were found throughout, with dominance at 160-218 and 743-854. Repertoires in all cases were sampled only once the peak T cell response had passed. Baseline serostatus was positive in only five to seven AZD1222 recipients.

Germline lookup yields CDR1 MDHEN and CDR2 SYDVKM. The CDR3 is 13 amino acids. V gave up 1 base and J gave up 3 bases, with 7 bases separating them. This sample comprised peripheral blood, obtained 28 days after the second AZD1222 dose. The rearrangement uses TRBV28 and TRBJ2-7, with D hard to call. This TCR was recovered from an adult who received the AZD1222 COVID-19 vaccine. CDR3 amino acids: CASSLFVNYEQYF. The CDR3 DNA follows: TGTGCCAGCAGTTTATTTGTAAACTACGAGCAGTACTTC.